This T cell receptor (beta chain) was recorded in a study of blood T cells in healthy people across ages. The second PCR ran roughly 6 to 11 cycles with a sample-barcoded 5' primer and J-beta primers. Template switching added a 12-random-nucleotide identifier to every cDNA molecule. Researchers report that each sample yielded at least 2.5 million CDR3-containing paired-end reads. TCRdb redid the calling of the 5' RACE reads with MiXCR, one entry per CDR3 protein. Among approximately 730,000 distinct CDR3 sequences listed, more than 40% were seen once. About this clonotype itself: What it binds is unknown.

Study-level findings and limits: As age increased, TCR beta diversity per million T cells fell in a roughly linear fashion.

Each sample yielded at least 5 micrograms of PBMC total RNA. Sequencing was done on a sample of blood. This TCR derives from a woman aged 55-69 years in good health.

CDR3 sequence reads: CASSPPGRSQETQYF. In DNA form, the CDR3 reads TGTGCCAGCAGTCCCCCGGGAAGGTCCCAAGAGACCCAGTACTTC. The rearrangement joins TRBV28 to TRBJ2-5; a weak D match, TRBD2 (5 bases). V was shortened by 5 bases and J by 1 base, with 14 bases between the two germline ends. This CDR3 has 15 residues. Germline V gene sequence: CDR1 MDHEN, CDR2 SYDVKM.